This T cell receptor (beta chain) was captured by sequencing in a study of graft-versus-host responses after intestinal transplantation. Plates contained 200,000 CFSE-labeled responder cells and 200,000 irradiated, violet-dye-labeled stimulator cells. The protocol was immunoSEQ multiplex PCR, while the TCRdb copy is restricted to in-frame clones and leaves out a portion. The table lists 7,000 or so clones, over 25% of them singletons. The sample was alloreactive CD4+ T cells from a mixed lymphocyte reaction culture, taken before intestinal transplant. Sample subset: CFSE-low proliferating T cells sorted from roughly six-day pre-transplant mixed lymphocyte reaction (GvH or HvG direction). The sequence derives from a human patient who received an intestinal transplant.

The CDR3 bases are TGTGCCAGTAGTTCATCCGACAGGGGAGAAAAACTGTTTTTT. It codes for CASSSSDRGEKLFF. J is TRBJ1-4 and V is TRBV19, with 8 bases matching TRBD1. Germline-derived CDR1 and CDR2 are LNHDA and SQIVND (reference sequence). This CDR3 is built from 14 residues. V lost 5 bases and J lost 8; bases outside the gene matches: 7.